The clone carrying this TCR beta chain was observed a single time. This entry belongs to a study of shared clonotypes between healthy human individuals. Study summary: CD4 naive and CD4 memory each took three plates per donor, while CD8 naive took two and CD8 memory one.

The data were produced by immunoSEQ multiplex PCR, yet TCRdb's version contains in-frame clones alone and is incomplete. The sample contains some 2,100,000 clones, about 93% of which appear only once. Selected positively for CCR7 and CD45RO-negative, naive CD8 cells excluded terminally differentiated effector memory CD45RA+ cells. The germline gives CDR1 SGHNT, CDR2 YYREEE (reference sequence). The CDR3 totals 14 residues. Trimming removed 0 bases at V and 0 bases at J, with 6 bases between. J is TRBJ1-2 and V is TRBV5-4; D gene uncertain. This sequence was found in a man younger than 35 in good health. Some clones in this sample may be carry-over from other donors' samples. Sequencing was carried out using naive CD8+ T cells from PBMCs. The CDR3 bases are TGTGCCAGCAGCTTGGCGCGAGCTAACTATGGCTACACCTTC. Amino acids: CASSLARANYGYTF.